The clone carrying this TCR beta chain was found a few times. The target antigen is unknown. The sample comes from a study of naive and memory T cell subsets. Study-level points and caveats: Possibly reflecting memory cells re-expressing CD45RA, a few larger clonotypes occurred in naive repertoires, especially CD8. Over 85% of naive TCR sequences appeared only once, unlike memory subsets. Findings for naive and memory subsets could not be checked against ground truth.

Trimming shortened V by 7 bases and J by 4 bases, and 17 bases separated the two germline ends. Germline loops: CDR1 DFQATT, CDR2 SNEGSKA (reference sequence). The CDR3 spans 13 residues. The beta constant-region primer was an equimolar mix of two oligonucleotides covering TRBC1 and TRBC2. The ligated cDNA underwent four PCR rounds using SP2 and nested alpha and beta constant-region primers. MiXCR, applied by TCRdb to the UMI-ligation and nested PCR reads, yields one record per CDR3 protein. The sample lists over 110,000 distinct CDR3 sequences, roughly a fifth occurring once. After CD4 positive bead selection, the CD4-negative fraction gave CD8 T cells. Four subsets defined by CD45RA and CD27 were sorted after CD3, CD4, CD8 and live/dead staining.

The specimen sequenced was naive CD8+ T cells from blood. This sequence was found in a human donor in good health. The V and J genes are TRBV20-1 and TRBJ2-7; D possibly matches TRBD1 or TRBD2 (5 bases each). CDR3 in DNA: TGCAGTGTTCTTGGGGGAGAAGTTTACGAGCAGTACTTC. Translated, it gives CSVLGGEVYEQYF.